One sample yielded the 21 T cell receptor beta chains listed below, sequenced in a study of cytomegalovirus exposure and HLA in healthy donors. With 60 Vbeta and 13 Jbeta primers, the PCR was carried out. The repertoire was sequenced with immunoSEQ multiplex PCR; TCRdb's copy has only in-frame clones and lacks some. The sample has 150,000 to 200,000 clones, approximately 72% seen once. Sequencing was done on a sample of PBMCs. The receptors derive from a middle-aged man in good health and CMV-seropositive.

The chain employs TRBV7-8 and TRBJ2-2, with 8 bases matching TRBD1. The CDR3 sequence is 14 residues long. V gave up 7 bases and J gave up 4 bases; unmatched junction bases: 5. Germline CDR1 and CDR2: SGHVS and FQNEAQ. In DNA, the CDR3 is TGTGCCAGCAAAAGGACAGGGATCACCGGGGAGCTGTTTTTT. Amino acid sequence: CASKRTGITGELFF. The whole variable domain, filled in from reference TRBV7-8 and TRBJ2-2, reads GAGVSQSPRYKVAKRGQDVALRCDPISGHVSLFWYQQALGQGPEFLTYFQNEAQLDKSGLPSDRFFAERPEGSVSTLKIQRTQQEDSAVYLCASKRTGITGELFFGEGSRLTVL.

A few counts support this clone. The chain joins TRBV7-9 to TRBJ2-7; tentatively, D is TRBD1 (5 bases). This CDR3 is 14 amino acids long. V shed 4 bases and J shed 2 bases, with 12 bases lying between them. The germline gives CDR1 SEHNR, CDR2 FQNEAQ (reference sequence). CDR3 region: CASSSIQGAYEQYF. DNA for the CDR3: TGTGCCAGCAGCTCCATCCAGGGCGCCTACGAGCAGTACTTC.

This clone was seen more than once but under ten times. This sequence joins TRBV25-1 and TRBJ1-1, with unresolved D. CDR3 length: 12 amino acids. Germline CDR1 and CDR2: MGHDK and SYGVNS. Trimming pared 4 bases from V and 3 bases from J, leaving 6 bases between. The CDR3 sequence: CASSAGYTEAFF. CDR3 nucleotides: TGTGCCAGCAGTGCGGGGTACACTGAAGCTTTCTTT.

V and J are TRBV27 and TRBJ1-2, with 9 bases lining up with TRBD1. Germline V CDR1 and CDR2: MNHEY, SMNVEV (reference sequence). The junction had 10 bases not matched to a gene; V was cut back by 0 bases and J by 8 bases. This CDR3 comprises 16 residues. CDR3 sequence: CASSLSLTDRGMGYTF. In nucleotides, the CDR3 is TGTGCCAGCAGTTTATCCCTGACGGACAGGGGTATGGGCTACACCTTC.

This clone was counted only a few times. V gene TRBV5-1 combines with J gene TRBJ2-7; tentative D call: TRBD2 (5 bases). The ends were cut back, 4 bases at V and 7 bases at J, with 18 bases in the middle. The CDR3 has 14 amino acids. Germline V gene data show CDR1 as SGHRS and CDR2 as YFSETQ. DNA of the CDR3: TGCGCCAGCAGCCCTCAGACACTAGGCTATGAGCAGTACTTC. Amino acid sequence: CASSPQTLGYEQYF.

The genes are TRBV6-1 and TRBJ2-3; maybe TRBD2 (6 bases). This CDR3 contains 17 residues. V was shortened by 2 bases and J by 1 base, with 16 bases between the two germline ends. In germline, CDR1 is MNHNS, CDR2 SASEGT. CDR3 nucleotide sequence: TGTGCCAGCAGTGAACCCACTCGGGGGAGAGGCACAGATACGCAGTATTTT. Translated: CASSEPTRGRGTDTQYF.

This clone turned up a few times. The chain recombines TRBV9 with TRBJ1-6; 9 bases map to TRBD1. Germline CDR1 and CDR2: SGDLS and YYNGEE. This CDR3 comprises 14 residues. V shed 2 bases and J 10 bases; nucleotides not matched to a gene: 4. The CDR3 spells CASSVDRGESPLHF. The CDR3 DNA reads as TGTGCCAGCAGCGTGGACAGGGGTGAATCACCCCTCCACTTT.

This CDR3 is CASSLLGGPGDTQYF. In nucleotides, the CDR3 is TGTGCCAGCAGCTTATTGGGGGGGCCGGGAGATACGCAGTATTTT. The rearrangement joins TRBV7-9 to TRBJ2-3; tentatively, D is TRBD2 (7 bases). This CDR3 is 15 amino acids long. Trimming removed 2 bases at V and 5 bases at J, with 14 bases between. CDR1 and CDR2 from the germline V gene are SEHNR and FQNEAQ (reference sequence).

This chain links TRBV7-2 with TRBJ1-4; D possibly corresponds to TRBD1 (5 bases). The CDR3 length is 16 residues. From germline, CDR1 is SGHTA and CDR2 FQGNSA. V was pared by 0 bases and J by 5 bases, with 13 bases between. This CDR3 reads CASSLALGAGNEKLFF. The CDR3 region has the DNA TGTGCCAGCAGCTTAGCGCTTGGGGCGGGGAATGAAAAACTGTTTTTT.

This clone was observed a few times. The V and J genes are TRBV19 and TRBJ1-5; tentatively, D is TRBD1 (5 bases). Germline-derived CDR1 and CDR2 are LNHDA and SQIVND (reference sequence). The CDR3 runs to 17 residues. Trimming left V 6 bases short and J 2 bases short, with 20 bases between. DNA for the CDR3: TGTGCCAGTAGACCAGGGTGGCGTCTTAAGGGCAATCAGCCCCAGCATTTT. Its protein product is CASRPGWRLKGNQPQHF.

CDR3 protein: CASSKGCRRNTEAFF. CDR3 in DNA: TGTGCCAGCAGCAAAGGATGCAGAAGGAACACTGAAGCTTTCTTT. This sequence joins TRBV21-1 and TRBJ1-1; TRBD1 is the table's D call and was not checked against the DNA. TRBV21-1 is classified as a pseudogene. The CDR3 contains 15 residues.

A word on this clone: At one boundary the junction diverges from the germline segment, which might be a read error. The rearrangement joins TRBV19 to TRBJ2-5, with D possibly TRBD2 on 6 matching bases. CDR3 length equals 14 residues. Germline V CDR1 and CDR2: LNHDA, SQIVND (reference sequence). CDR3 sequence reads: CASSRGDNQETQYF. CDR3 DNA: TGTGCCAGTAGTCGCGGGGATAACCAGGAGACCCAGTACTTC.

The genes are TRBV7-9 and TRBJ1-1; TRBD1 matches 11 bases. The CDR3 runs 15 residues. V lost 5 bases, J lost 5 bases, and 7 bases stayed unmatched. Germline V gene sequence: CDR1 SEHNR, CDR2 FQNEAQ (reference sequence). The CDR3 region is CASSDPGQGGTEAFF. The CDR3 bases are TGTGCCAGCAGCGACCCGGGACAGGGGGGAACTGAAGCTTTCTTT.

The chain uses TRBV7-3 and TRBJ2-5; TRBD1 aligns across 8 bases. The end of the DNA aligns better with TRBJ2-7, so the J call may be wrong. Germline CDR1 SGHTA, CDR2 FQGTGA. CDR3 length: 13 residues. DNA of the CDR3: TGTGCCAGCAGCCCAGGAGGACAGGGCGAGCAGTACTTC. Translating gives CASSPGGQGEQYF.

This chain connects TRBV27 to TRBJ1-2, with 11 bases that match TRBD1. V lost 3 bases, J lost 4 bases, and 1 base stayed unmatched. Germline assignment: CDR1 MNHEY and CDR2 SMNVEV (reference sequence). The CDR3 is 14 amino acids. CDR3 sequence reads: CASSLGQGVYGYTF. In nucleotides, the CDR3 is TGTGCCAGCAGTTTGGGACAGGGGGTCTATGGCTACACCTTC.

The V and J genes are TRBV25-1 and TRBJ1-6, with 8 bases that match TRBD1. V lost 5 bases, J lost 8 bases, and 8 bases stayed unmatched. CDR1 MGHDK and CDR2 SYGVNS come from the germline V gene. This CDR3 is 15 amino acids long. The CDR3 sequence is CASSREGRGHSPLHF. Written as DNA, the CDR3 is TGTGCCAGCAGTAGGGAGGGCAGGGGGCATTCACCCCTCCACTTT.

This clone has just one count. The CDR3: CASSLGGEPPYYGYTF. The CDR3, as DNA: TGTGCCAGTAGTCTGGGGGGGGAGCCTCCCTACTATGGCTACACCTTC. The chain uses TRBV19 and TRBJ1-2, with D perhaps TRBD1 (5 bases). V lost 5 bases and J lost 3, with 19 bases in between. Germline lookup yields CDR1 LNHDA and CDR2 SQIVND (reference sequence). The CDR3 length is 16 residues. Full variable domain (rest looked up from reference TRBV19 and TRBJ1-2): DGGITQSPKYLFRKEGQNVTLSCEQNLNHDAMYWYRQDPGQGLRLIYYSQIVNDFQKGDIAEGYSVSREKKESFPLTVTSAQKNPTAFYLCASSLGGEPPYYGYTFGSGTRLTVV.

The chain is built from TRBV4-3 and TRBJ2-7; 7 bases fit TRBD2. The CDR3 loop spans 15 amino acids. The germline gives CDR1 LGHNA, CDR2 YSLEER. J was trimmed by 1 base and V by 1 base; bases with no gene match: 4. The CDR3 is CASSQGSGGSYEQYF. The CDR3 coding sequence is TGCGCCAGCAGCCAAGGGTCGGGGGGTTCCTACGAGCAGTACTTC.

This chain uses TRBV7-2 with TRBJ2-2; a possible D gene is TRBD2 (5 bases). V shed 4 bases and J shed 2 bases, with 11 bases lying between them. In germline, CDR1 is SGHTA, CDR2 FQGNSA. There are 15 residues in the CDR3. CDR3 protein: CASSSGLSNTGELFF. CDR3 nucleotide sequence: TGTGCCAGCAGCTCCGGACTCTCTAACACCGGGGAGCTGTTTTTT.

The rearrangement links TRBV29-1 to TRBJ2-5, with TRBD2 matching 10 bases. The J call may be wrong; the DNA end is better matched by TRBJ2-7. The CDR3 has 16 residues. Germline V CDR1 and CDR2: SQVTM, ANQGSEA. The CDR3 is CSVEDPSSGGSYEQYF. As DNA, the CDR3 is TGCAGCGTTGAAGACCCGTCTAGCGGGGGCTCCTACGAGCAGTACTTC.

The V and J genes are TRBV6-6 and TRBJ1-1; D gene ambiguous. The germline gives CDR1 MNHNY, CDR2 SVGAGI (reference sequence). V was clipped by 2 bases and J by 1 base, with 11 bases between them. This CDR3 region has 15 residues. CDR3 in amino acids: CASSYGWEENTEAFF. The CDR3 DNA sequence: TGTGCCAGCAGTTACGGTTGGGAGGAGAACACTGAAGCTTTCTTT.